Below, 14 T cell receptor beta chains from the same sample are listed, as sequenced in a study of control samples from healthy donors and cancer patients. Assay: immunoSEQ multiplex PCR; the TCRdb copy retains only in-frame clones and omits some. This table holds 90,000 to 100,000 clones, 88% found once. The sequencing sample was made of blood. The receptors shown here come from a woman in her 70s in good health.

The chain links TRBV5-1 to TRBJ1-2; 11 bases map to TRBD1. CDR1 and CDR2 (germline): SGHRS, YFSETQ. V shed 2 bases and J 8 bases; nucleotides not matched to a gene: 8. The CDR3 runs 15 residues. The CDR3 loop is CASSFTGQGARGYTF. The CDR3 DNA follows: TGCGCCAGCAGCTTCACAGGACAGGGGGCGAGGGGCTACACCTTC.

This clone showed up just once. This chain links TRBV3-1 (or the pseudogene TRBV3-2) with TRBJ2-5, with D possibly matching TRBD2 (5 bases). CDR1 LGHDT and CDR2 YNNKEL come from the germline V gene (reference sequence). The ends were cut back, 5 bases at V and 2 bases at J, with 12 bases in the middle. CDR3 length: 14 amino acids. The CDR3 loop is CASSNGLKQETQYF. The CDR3 nucleotides read TGTGCCAGCAGCAACGGACTGAAACAAGAGACCCAGTACTTC.

This clone appeared once. The J gene is TRBJ1-5, the V gene TRBV12-3 or TRBV12-4; no firm D call. The V end lost 3 bases, the J end lost 10 bases, and 10 bases lay between the germline ends. CDR3 length: 12 amino acids. The CDR3 loop reads CASSLNPSPQHF. The CDR3 DNA sequence: TGTGCCAGCAGTTTGAATCCCAGCCCCCAGCATTTT.

The gene calls are TRBV5-4 and TRBJ2-7, with TRBD2 identical over 14 bases. The CDR3 extends over 16 amino acids. V lost 4 bases, J lost 5 bases, and 8 bases stayed unmatched. Germline assignment: CDR1 SGHNT and CDR2 YYREEE (reference sequence). The CDR3 sequence: CASSPGTSGGAHEQYF. CDR3 nucleotides: TGTGCCAGCAGCCCCGGGACTAGCGGGGGCGCCCACGAGCAGTACTTC.

This chain connects TRBV5-1 to TRBJ2-3; 13 bases agree with TRBD2. The ends lost 7 bases at V and 4 bases at J; junction bases unmatched: 6. Germline CDR1 and CDR2: SGHRS and YFSETQ. This CDR3 has 15 amino acids. This CDR3 is CASQETSGRSDTQYF. Here the CDR3 DNA reads TGCGCCAGCCAGGAGACTAGCGGGAGGTCAGATACGCAGTATTTT.

The V and J genes are TRBV5-1 and TRBJ2-3, with D perhaps matching TRBD1 (6 bases). This CDR3 is 14 amino acids long. Germline assignment: CDR1 SGHRS and CDR2 YFSETQ. V dropped 4 bases and J dropped 4 bases, with 13 bases sitting between them. CDR3 amino acids: CASSDSGAADTQYF. CDR3 nucleotide sequence: TGCGCCAGCAGCGACTCAGGGGCGGCAGATACGCAGTATTTT. Full variable domain (outside the CDR3, taken from reference TRBV5-1 and TRBJ2-3): KAGVTQTPRYLIKTRGQQVTLSCSPISGHRSVSWYQQTPGQGLQFLFEYFSETQRNKGNFPGRFSGRQFSNSRSEMNVSTLELGDSALYLCASSDSGAADTQYFGPGTRLTVL.

V and J are TRBV7-9 and TRBJ1-2; possible D gene TRBD1, 5 bases. The V end was cut by 3 bases, the J end by 8 bases, with 10 bases between. The CDR3 covers 12 residues. CDR1 is SEHNR, CDR2 FQNEAQ, per germline (reference sequence). The CDR3 DNA reads TGTGCCAGCAGCTTGGACACGCGGGGCTACACCTTC. The encoded protein is CASSLDTRGYTF.

The CDR3 spells CASSPLQGETQYF. CDR3 bases: TGTGCCAGCAGCCCCCTACAGGGAGAGACCCAGTACTTC. This chain links TRBV3-1 (or the pseudogene TRBV3-2) with TRBJ2-5; possibly TRBD1 for D (6 bases). The CDR3 contains 13 residues. CDR1 and CDR2 (germline): LGHDT, YNNKEL (reference sequence). The V end was cut by 4 bases, the J end by 4 bases, with 10 bases between.

V gene TRBV15 combines with J gene TRBJ1-2; possibly TRBD1 for D (5 bases). Germline assignment: CDR1 LNHNV and CDR2 YYDKDF (reference sequence). The CDR3 covers 15 residues. Trimming stripped 0 bases from V and 7 bases from J, with 15 bases between. CDR3 DNA: TGTGCCACCAGCAGAGATCAGGGCAGGGTTGGTGGCTACACCTTC. Translation: CATSRDQGRVGGYTF.

The chain has TRBV5-1 and TRBJ2-5; D is unclear. The CDR3 covers 13 residues. CDR1 and CDR2 from the germline V gene are SGHRS and YFSETQ. V was cut by 5 bases and J by 5 bases, with 13 bases left in between. As DNA, the CDR3 is TGCGCCAGCAGTATGGCGATAGGGGAGACCCAGTACTTC. Protein: CASSMAIGETQYF.

The rearrangement links TRBV5-1 to TRBJ2-5, with TRBD2 identical over 13 bases. The V and J ends lost 2 bases and 5 bases, in that order; junction bases with no gene match: 3. Germline V gives CDR1 SGHRS, CDR2 YFSETQ. The CDR3 is 15 residues long. As DNA, the CDR3 is TGCGCCAGCAGCTTTGGGACTAGCGGGGAGGAGACCCAGTACTTC. As protein: CASSFGTSGEETQYF.

CDR3 coding DNA: TGCGCCAGCAGCTTGACTACCACTGGGACAGACACTGAAGCTTTCTTT. The encoded protein is CASSLTTTGTDTEAFF. This chain joins TRBV5-1 and TRBJ1-1, with 7 bases aligning to TRBD1. Germline V gene lookup returns CDR1 SGHRS and CDR2 YFSETQ. The ends lost 1 base at V and 3 bases at J; junction bases unmatched: 9. This CDR3 is built from 16 residues.

The chain uses TRBV4-3 and TRBJ2-4; 11 nucleotides align to TRBD2. CDR1 LGHNA and CDR2 YSLEER come from the germline V gene. After removal of 3 bases from V and 6 bases from J, the junction contained 4 bases not matched to a gene. The CDR3 extends over 15 amino acids. CDR3 sequence reads: CASSQIAGGGNIQYF. CDR3 nucleotide sequence: TGCGCCAGCAGCCAGATAGCGGGAGGGGGAAACATTCAGTACTTC.

This chain connects TRBV5-4 to TRBJ2-5; 8 bases map to TRBD2. J lost 2 bases, V lost 4 bases, and 10 bases had no gene match. This CDR3 has 16 amino acids. Germline CDR1 and CDR2: SGHNT and YYREEE (reference sequence). The CDR3 sequence: CASSPVVTSAQETQYF. In DNA, the CDR3 is TGTGCCAGCAGCCCCGTAGTGACTAGCGCTCAAGAGACCCAGTACTTC. Full variable domain (rest looked up from reference TRBV5-4 and TRBJ2-5): ETGVTQSPTHLIKTRGQQVTLRCSSQSGHNTVSWYQQALGQGPQFIFQYYREEENGRGNFPPRFSGLQFPNYSSELNVNALELDDSALYLCASSPVVTSAQETQYFGPGTRLLVL.